Below are 24 T cell receptor beta chains sequenced from a single sample in a study of blood T cell repertoires in COVID-19. The method was immunoSEQ multiplex PCR; TCRdb's version includes in-frame clones alone and lacks a portion of them. The repertoire holds fewer than 150,000 clones, with under 85% as singletons. Sequencing was carried out using peripheral blood. The origin of the receptors is a human donor in a cohort sampled during active COVID-19.

This rearrangement joins TRBV7-6 to TRBJ2-5, with 10 nucleotides matching TRBD1. The CDR3 loop spans 16 amino acids. Germline V CDR1 and CDR2: SGHVS, FNYEAQ. With 3 bases clipped from V and 2 bases from J, the junction kept 6 bases outside the gene matches. The CDR3 loop reads CASSFSDRGLQETQYF. The CDR3 nucleotides are TGTGCCAGCAGCTTCAGCGACAGGGGGCTACAAGAGACCCAGTACTTC. Variable domain in full (rest from reference TRBV7-6 and TRBJ2-5): GAGVSQSPRYKVTKRGQDVALRCDPISGHVSLYWYRQALGQGPEFLTYFNYEAQQDKSGLPNDRFSAERPEGSISTLTIQRTEQRDSAMYRCASSFSDRGLQETQYFGPGTRLLVL.

The chain couples TRBV5-1 to TRBJ2-3; possibly TRBD2 for D (7 bases). The CDR3 runs to 14 residues. Germline V gene sequence: CDR1 SGHRS, CDR2 YFSETQ. V lost 5 bases and J 5 bases, leaving 15 bases between the germline ends. The CDR3 loop is CASSRQGRGDTQYF. DNA of the CDR3: TGCGCCAGCAGTCGGCAGGGGAGGGGAGATACGCAGTATTTT.

This chain uses TRBV6-5 with TRBJ1-1; no clear D gene. From germline, CDR1 is MNHEY and CDR2 SVGAGI. The V and J ends lost 10 bases and 1 base respectively, with 13 bases between them. The CDR3 has 13 residues. DNA for the CDR3: TGTGCCACCCGGGAACGGAAGAACACTGAAGCTTTCTTT. Translation: CATRERKNTEAFF.

This clone was seen a single time. J is TRBJ2-2 and V is TRBV11-2; 10 bases agree with TRBD2. The CDR3 contains 17 residues. Trimming removed 1 base from V and 4 bases from J; junction bases left unmatched: 6. Germline assignment: CDR1 SGHAT and CDR2 FQNNGV. The CDR3, as DNA: TGTGCCAGCAGCTTAGTAGCGGGGGGATACGTCACCGGGGAGCTGTTTTTT. It yields the protein CASSLVAGGYVTGELFF.

CDR3 nucleotide sequence: TGTGCCACCAGCAGCCAGAACACCGGGGAGCTGTTTTTT. Amino acid sequence: CATSSQNTGELFF. This rearrangement joins TRBV15 to TRBJ2-2, with D uncertain. Trimming took 3 bases from V and 1 from J, leaving 3 bases between them. Germline V gene sequence: CDR1 LNHNV, CDR2 YYDKDF (reference sequence). The CDR3 covers 13 residues.

The chain carries TRBV5-1 and TRBJ2-7, with D possibly matching TRBD2 (6 bases). The germline CDR1 and CDR2 sequences are SGHRS and YFSETQ. This CDR3 region has 15 residues. V gave up 3 bases and J gave up 2 bases, with 15 bases separating them. CDR3 nucleotide sequence: TGCGCCAGCAGCTCCCGAGGTAGCGGTACCTACGAGCAGTACTTC. Encoded protein: CASSSRGSGTYEQYF.

The chain links TRBV9 to TRBJ2-1, with 7 nucleotides matching TRBD1. The germline V gene has CDR1 SGDLS and CDR2 YYNGEE. The CDR3 is made up of 15 amino acids. The trim removed 3 bases at V and 6 bases at J, leaving 9 bases unmatched. CDR3 DNA: TGTGCCAGCAGCGAATTACAGGGGTGGGGCAATGAGCAGTTCTTC. Translating it yields CASSELQGWGNEQFF.

In nucleotides, the CDR3 is TGTGCCAGCATGAGAGGGTGGGGAGACACTGAAGCTTTCTTT. This codes for CASMRGWGDTEAFF. V usage is TRBV6-5 and J usage is TRBJ1-1; no reliable D call. CDR3 length: 14 residues. Germline CDR1 is MNHEY and CDR2 is SVGAGI. Deletions cut 7 bases from V and 3 bases from J, with 15 bases between.

The rearrangement joins TRBV15 to TRBJ2-1, with D perhaps matching TRBD2 (5 bases). CDR1 is LNHNV, CDR2 YYDKDF, per germline (reference sequence). V was clipped by 0 bases and J by 7 bases, with 10 bases between them. CDR3 length equals 14 residues. This CDR3 reads CATSRDITSNEQFF. For the CDR3, the DNA is TGTGCCACCAGCAGAGATATCACTAGTAATGAGCAGTTCTTC.

The chain has TRBV9 and TRBJ1-2, with TRBD1 as a possible D gene (5 bases). Deletions cut 4 bases from V and 8 bases from J, with 21 bases between. CDR3 length equals 15 residues. CDR1 and CDR2 from the germline V gene are SGDLS and YYNGEE. The CDR3 coding sequence is TGTGCCAGCAGCCCGCCGGGACTTCAAGCGCAGGGCTACACCTTC. As protein: CASSPPGLQAQGYTF. Based on the CDR3 plus reference TRBV9 and TRBJ1-2, the full variable domain is DSGVTQTPKHLITATGQRVTLRCSPRSGDLSVYWYQQSLDQGLQFLIQYYNGEERAKGNILERFSAQQFPDLHSELNLSSLELGDSALYFCASSPPGLQAQGYTFGSGTRLTVV.

The chain employs TRBV5-1 and TRBJ1-2; no clear D. This CDR3 is 14 amino acids long. CDR1 and CDR2 from the germline V gene are SGHRS and YFSETQ. Trimming took 4 bases from V and 2 from J, leaving 12 bases between them. CDR3: CASSGTTGNYGYTF. CDR3 bases: TGCGCCAGCAGCGGAACCACGGGGAACTATGGCTACACCTTC.

The chain uses TRBV9 and TRBJ2-3; TRBD2 matches at 7 bases. The CDR3 totals 15 residues. Per germline, CDR1 SGDLS and CDR2 YYNGEE. The V and J ends lost 4 bases and 1 base, in that order; junction bases with no gene match: 6. This chain's CDR3 is CASSLRGVGTDTQYF. The CDR3 region has the DNA TGTGCCAGCAGCCTTCGGGGGGTGGGCACAGATACGCAGTATTTT.

This clone was detected once. Other DNA sequences in this sample translate to the same CDR3. The chain joins TRBV3-1 (or the pseudogene TRBV3-2) to TRBJ2-7, with 10 bases lining up with TRBD1. This CDR3 comprises 15 residues. The germline V gene encodes CDR1 LGHDT and CDR2 YNNKEL (reference sequence). V gave up 2 bases and J gave up 3 bases; unmatched junction bases: 4. CDR3 in amino acids: CASSQTGTGVYEQYF. The CDR3 DNA reads as TGTGCCAGCAGCCAAACTGGGACAGGGGTCTACGAGCAGTACTTC.

This chain uses TRBV7-2 with TRBJ2-7, with 16 nucleotides matching TRBD2. The CDR3 runs to 17 residues. The ends lost 1 base at V and 7 bases at J; junction bases unmatched: 7. CDR1 is SGHTA and CDR2 is FQGNSA in the germline V gene. CDR3 residues: CASSLVGTSGGAEEQYF. DNA for the CDR3: TGTGCCAGCAGCTTAGTGGGGACTAGCGGGGGGGCCGAAGAGCAGTACTTC.

J is TRBJ1-6 and V is TRBV6-5, with a weak D call TRBD1 (6 bases). V was trimmed by 8 bases and J by 10 bases, leaving 12 bases between them. Per the germline V gene, CDR1 is MNHEY and CDR2 is SVGAGI. This CDR3 is built from 12 residues. In DNA, the CDR3 is TGTGCCAGCCTAGCGGGGGCCTCACCCCTCCACTTT. This encodes CASLAGASPLHF.

The chain has TRBV7-3 and TRBJ2-6, with D maybe TRBD1 (6 bases). Germline V CDR1 and CDR2: SGHTA, FQGTGA. The CDR3 has 15 amino acids. Trimming removed 2 bases at V and 2 bases at J, with 7 bases between. The CDR3 nucleotides read TGTGCCAGCAGCTTAGCAGGGGCTGGGGCCAACGTCCTGACTTTC. This sequence encodes CASSLAGAGANVLTF.

The chain recombines TRBV29-1 with TRBJ2-3, with TRBD1 matching over 8 bases. The CDR3 contains 13 residues. Germline assignment: CDR1 SQVTM and CDR2 ANQGSEA. With V trimmed by 1 base and J by 3 bases, 0 bases remained unmatched. The CDR3 spells CSVEGQGTDTQYF. The CDR3, as DNA: TGCAGCGTTGAAGGACAGGGGACAGATACGCAGTATTTT.

This clone was seen a few times. The chain joins TRBV19 to TRBJ1-5, with TRBD1 matching over 9 bases. This CDR3 has 15 residues. J lost 5 bases, V lost 10 bases, and 12 bases had no gene match. Per the germline V gene, CDR1 is LNHDA and CDR2 is SQIVND (reference sequence). CDR3 amino acids: CATVPGQGSYQPQHF. The CDR3 coding sequence is TGTGCCACCGTTCCGGGACAGGGTAGTTATCAGCCCCAGCATTTT.

J is TRBJ2-6 and V is TRBV6-2 or TRBV6-3; D might be TRBD1 (6 bases). Trimming stripped 6 bases from V and 2 bases from J, with 14 bases between. Germline V gene data show CDR1 as MNHEY and CDR2 as SVGEGT. This CDR3 comprises 16 residues. The DNA of the CDR3 is TGTGCCAGCAGCCCCTACAGGGACACTGGGGCCAACGTCCTGACTTTC. As protein: CASSPYRDTGANVLTF.

V and J are TRBV5-1 and TRBJ2-3; 12 nucleotides align to TRBD2. Germline V gene sequence: CDR1 SGHRS, CDR2 YFSETQ. This CDR3 spans 15 amino acids. The V gene end was trimmed by 4 bases and the J gene end by 5 bases; junction bases not matched to a gene: 5. This chain's CDR3 is CASSTWTSGEDTQYF. The CDR3 DNA is TGCGCCAGCAGCACCTGGACTAGCGGGGAAGATACGCAGTATTTT.

This clone appeared a few times. The chain links TRBV19 to TRBJ2-2, with D possibly matching TRBD1 (6 bases). Germline CDR1 and CDR2: LNHDA and SQIVND (reference sequence). This CDR3 has 11 amino acids. The V and J ends lost 6 bases and 13 bases respectively, with 12 bases between them. Here the CDR3 DNA reads TGTGCCAGTAGCTTGGACAGAGGGCTGTTTTTT. This gives the protein CASSLDRGLFF.

This clone has more than one count but fewer than ten. The chain is built from TRBV9 and TRBJ2-7, with 8 bases that match TRBD1. Germline V lookup: CDR1 SGDLS, CDR2 YYNGEE. CDR3 size: 17 residues. V lost 0 bases to trimming and J lost 0 bases; unmatched junction nucleotides: 8. The CDR3 DNA reads TGTGCCAGCAGCGTAGTCCCAGGGGGCCCCAGCTCCTACGAGCAGTACTTC. Translating gives CASSVVPGGPSSYEQYF.

The chain combines TRBV13 with TRBJ2-3; D unclear. Deletions cut 3 bases from V and 3 bases from J, with 7 bases between. Germline CDR1 PRHDT, CDR2 FYEKMQ (reference sequence). The CDR3 is 13 amino acids. CDR3 nucleotides: TGTGCCAGCAGCTTCGCTAGAACAGATACGCAGTATTTT. It encodes CASSFARTDTQYF.

This sequence joins TRBV15 and TRBJ2-2, with TRBD1 matching over 9 bases. J was trimmed by 6 bases and V by 5 bases; bases with no gene match: 7. The CDR3 contains 15 residues. CDR1 LNHNV and CDR2 YYDKDF come from the germline V gene (reference sequence). This CDR3 is CATSLRQGESGELFF. The CDR3 DNA follows: TGTGCCACCAGCCTACGACAGGGGGAGTCCGGGGAGCTGTTTTTT.